The present TCR beta chain was sequenced within a study of T-cell memory formation after mild COVID-19 (dated by TCRdb to the early 2020s). Regarding the study in general: TCR sequence clusters from the two donors were largely donor specific. In two donors, T-cell clones that expanded and contracted after mild COVID-19 were followed by sequencing TCRalpha and TCRbeta repertoires longitudinally. The cohort comprised two young, previously healthy adult volunteers, one female and one male.

About this clonotype: The target of this receptor is not known. The record has no base qualities; no much larger clone is one base away.

Sequencing was carried out with an Illumina NovaSeq 6000. Using 5'RACE with constant-segment primers, TCRalpha and TCRbeta cDNA libraries were constructed, with sample barcodes and unique molecular identifiers added in the process. RNA was extracted from every sample with Trizol reagent. Library amplification was performed in two PCR steps, and a second sample barcode and Illumina TruSeq adapters were introduced in the second step. Sequencing of the libraries was done on an Illumina NovaSeq, producing 2 x 150 bp paired-end reads. For the original study's pipeline: With migec v1.2.7, reads were demultiplexed and then collapsed into UMI-guided consensus sequences. Using mixcr v2.1.11, the UMI consensuses were aligned to TRA and TRB V and J templates and assembled into clonotypes. Expanded or contracted clonotypes were those called significant by both edgeR and NoisET, with noise models trained on biological replicates. For edgeR calls, a false discovery rate-adjusted p below 0.01 and a log2 fold-change threshold of 1 were applied. As an exploratory analysis of dynamics, PCA with hierarchical clustering was applied to max-normalized trajectories of the 1000 most abundant clonotypes. Separately sequenced CD4+ and CD8+ repertoires were used to assign the CD4 or CD8 phenotype of responding clones. The public reads were quality trimmed at Q25 with fastp and then assembled into clones with MiXCR by TCRdb, keeping productive beta chains. Under each unique CDR3 protein, matching rows form one entry showing the most common genes and DNA. Here the V and J calls rest on TCRdb's processing, not on the authors' analysis. The sample table records around 300,000 distinct CDR3 sequences; approximately 19% of these occur just once. The ten largest clones add up to 21% of the sample.

V and J are trimmed by 5 bases and 0 bases, and the gene matches miss 2 bases of the junction. The CDR3, from cysteine to phenylalanine, totals 15 residues. Only the CDR3 portion is preserved as DNA: 45 bases, with reading frame beginning at the first base. CDR1 and CDR2 are read off the germline V gene as SGHVS and FNYEAQ. Results and caveats for the whole study, not just this receptor: Clones that contracted from day 15 to 85 showed balanced CD4/CD8 phenotypes, whereas a second wave of clones that expanded from day 15 to 37 leaned towards CD4+. The second-wave clones that peaked on day 37 were not confirmed to be SARS-CoV-2 specific. Only a couple of mild cases were covered in the study, and larger cohorts including severe cases with pre-infection samples were considered necessary. The detection of some responding clones in pre-infection memory suggests that pre-existing cross-reactive memory T cells joined the SARS-CoV-2 response. Contracting CD4+ clones were located mainly in the CM and EM memory subsets, whereas CD8+ clones were found to be enriched in EMRA.

Ficoll-Paque density gradient centrifugation was the method used to isolate PBMCs. The sequencing input was PBMCs or a T cell subset sorted from them (not recorded which). The TCR comes from a man between 18 and 29 years old who had mild COVID-19 (a few samples of this study predate the infection). The sample titles of this study are shuffled in the database, so cell type and time point are left out; the donor was told from shared clones. The chain links TRBV7-6 with TRBJ2-1, with TRBD2 matching 9 junction bases. In nucleotides, the sequence is TGTGCCAGCAGCACGCGGGGGGGCTCCTACAATGAGCAGTTCTTC. This sequence encodes CASSTRGGSYNEQFF.